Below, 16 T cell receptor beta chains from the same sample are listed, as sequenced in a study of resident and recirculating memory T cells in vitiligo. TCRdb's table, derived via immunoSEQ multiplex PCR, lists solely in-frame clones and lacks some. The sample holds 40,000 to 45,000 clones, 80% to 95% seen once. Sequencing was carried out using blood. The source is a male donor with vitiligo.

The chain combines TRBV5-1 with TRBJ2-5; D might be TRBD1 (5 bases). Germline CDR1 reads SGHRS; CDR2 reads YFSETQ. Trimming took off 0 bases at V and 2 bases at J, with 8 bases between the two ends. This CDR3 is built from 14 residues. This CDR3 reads CASSLGGRQETQYF. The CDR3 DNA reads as TGCGCCAGCAGCTTGGGGGGCAGGCAAGAGACCCAGTACTTC.

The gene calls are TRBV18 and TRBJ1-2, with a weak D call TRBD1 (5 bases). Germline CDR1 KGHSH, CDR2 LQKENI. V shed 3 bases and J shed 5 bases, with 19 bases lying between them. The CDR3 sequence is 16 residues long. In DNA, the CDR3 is TGTGCCAGCTCACCGATCGGTCCAGGGTACGGGTATGGCTACACCTTC. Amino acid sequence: CASSPIGPGYGYGYTF.

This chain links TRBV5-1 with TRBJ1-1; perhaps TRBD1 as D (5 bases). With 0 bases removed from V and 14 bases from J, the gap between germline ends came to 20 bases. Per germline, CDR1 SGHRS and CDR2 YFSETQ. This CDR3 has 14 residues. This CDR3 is CASSLVPTGDSPFF. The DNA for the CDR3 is TGCGCCAGCAGCTTGGTTCCCACCGGAGACAGCCCCTTCTTT.

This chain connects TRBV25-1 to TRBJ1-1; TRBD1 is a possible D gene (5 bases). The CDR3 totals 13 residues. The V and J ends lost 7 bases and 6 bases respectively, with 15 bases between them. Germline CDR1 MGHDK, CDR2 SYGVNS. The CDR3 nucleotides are TGTGCCAGCACCCGGCCAGGGATCCCTGAAGCTTTCTTT. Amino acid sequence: CASTRPGIPEAFF.

CDR3 in DNA: TGCGCCAGCAGCTTGGGACTAGCGGGGGAGTTTCAAGAGACCCAGTACTTC. Its protein is CASSLGLAGEFQETQYF. J is TRBJ2-5 and V is TRBV5-1; 12 bases align to TRBD2. J lost 2 bases, V lost 0 bases, and 5 bases had no gene match. This CDR3 has 17 residues. Per germline, CDR1 SGHRS and CDR2 YFSETQ. The whole variable domain, filled in from reference TRBV5-1 and TRBJ2-5, reads KAGVTQTPRYLIKTRGQQVTLSCSPISGHRSVSWYQQTPGQGLQFLFEYFSETQRNKGNFPGRFSGRQFSNSRSEMNVSTLELGDSALYLCASSLGLAGEFQETQYFGPGTRLLVL.

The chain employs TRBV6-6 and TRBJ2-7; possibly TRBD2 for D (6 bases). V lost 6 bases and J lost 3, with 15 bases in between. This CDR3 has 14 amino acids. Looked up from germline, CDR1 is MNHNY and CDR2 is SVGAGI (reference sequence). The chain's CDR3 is CASSRLVGVYEQYF. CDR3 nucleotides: TGTGCCAGCAGCCGACTAGTCGGTGTCTACGAGCAGTACTTC.

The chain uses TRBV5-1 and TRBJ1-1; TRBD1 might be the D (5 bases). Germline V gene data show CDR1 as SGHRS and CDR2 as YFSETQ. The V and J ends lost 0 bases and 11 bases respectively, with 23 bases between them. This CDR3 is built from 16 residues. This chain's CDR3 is CASSLGRGMNRSCAFF. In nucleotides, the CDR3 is TGCGCCAGCAGCTTGGGTCGGGGGATGAATAGGAGCTGTGCTTTCTTT.

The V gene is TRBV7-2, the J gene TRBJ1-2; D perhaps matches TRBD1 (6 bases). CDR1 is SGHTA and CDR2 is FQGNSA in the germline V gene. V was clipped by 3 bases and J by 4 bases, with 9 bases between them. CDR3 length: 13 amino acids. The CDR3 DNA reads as TGTGCCAGCAGCTTTCAGGGGAGCTATGGCTACACCTTC. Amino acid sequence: CASSFQGSYGYTF.

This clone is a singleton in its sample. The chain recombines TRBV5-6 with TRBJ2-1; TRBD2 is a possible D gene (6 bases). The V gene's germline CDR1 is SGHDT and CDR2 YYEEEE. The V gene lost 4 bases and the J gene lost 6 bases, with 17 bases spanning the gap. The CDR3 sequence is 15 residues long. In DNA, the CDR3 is TGTGCCAGCAGCACGGGACTGTTTCCCCTCAATGAGCAGTTCTTC. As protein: CASSTGLFPLNEQFF. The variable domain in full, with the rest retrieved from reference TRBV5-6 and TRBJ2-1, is DAGVTQSPTHLIKTRGQQVTLRCSPKSGHDTVSWYQQALGQGPQFIFQYYEEEERQRGNFPDRFSGHQFPNYSSELNVNALLLGDSALYLCASSTGLFPLNEQFFGPGTRLTVL.

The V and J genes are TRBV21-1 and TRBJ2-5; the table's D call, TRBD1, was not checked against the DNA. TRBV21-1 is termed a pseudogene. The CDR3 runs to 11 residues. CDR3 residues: CQGRGQETQYF. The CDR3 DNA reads TGCCAGGGGAGAGGGCAAGAGACCCAGTACTTC.

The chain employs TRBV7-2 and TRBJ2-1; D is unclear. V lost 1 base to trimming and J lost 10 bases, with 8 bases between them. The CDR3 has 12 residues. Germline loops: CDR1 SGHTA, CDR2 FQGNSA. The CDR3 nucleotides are TGTGCCAGCAGCTTAGGGCGGAACGAGCAGTTCTTC. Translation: CASSLGRNEQFF.

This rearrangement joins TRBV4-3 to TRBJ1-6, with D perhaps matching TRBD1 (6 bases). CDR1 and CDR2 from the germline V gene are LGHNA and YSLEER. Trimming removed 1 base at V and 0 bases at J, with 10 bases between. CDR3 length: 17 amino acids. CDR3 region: CASSQGGQSSYNSPLHF. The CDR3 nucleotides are TGCGCCAGCAGCCAAGGGGGACAAAGCTCCTATAATTCACCCCTCCACTTT.

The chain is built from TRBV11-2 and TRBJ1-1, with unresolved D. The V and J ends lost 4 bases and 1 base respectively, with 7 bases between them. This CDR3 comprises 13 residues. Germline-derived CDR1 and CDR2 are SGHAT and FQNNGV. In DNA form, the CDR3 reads TGTGCCAGCAGCTGGAGACGGAACACTGAAGCTTTCTTT. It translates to CASSWRRNTEAFF. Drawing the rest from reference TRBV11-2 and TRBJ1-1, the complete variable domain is EAGVAQSPRYKIIEKRQSVAFWCNPISGHATLYWYQQILGQGPKLLIQFQNNGVVDDSQLPKDRFSAERLKGVDSTLKIQPAKLEDSAVYLCASSWRRNTEAFFGQGTRLTVV.

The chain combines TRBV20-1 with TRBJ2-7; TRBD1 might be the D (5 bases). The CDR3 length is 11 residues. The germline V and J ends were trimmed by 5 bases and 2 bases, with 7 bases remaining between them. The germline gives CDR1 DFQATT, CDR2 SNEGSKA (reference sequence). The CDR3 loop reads CSAQGAYEQYF. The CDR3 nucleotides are TGCAGTGCTCAAGGGGCCTACGAGCAGTACTTC.

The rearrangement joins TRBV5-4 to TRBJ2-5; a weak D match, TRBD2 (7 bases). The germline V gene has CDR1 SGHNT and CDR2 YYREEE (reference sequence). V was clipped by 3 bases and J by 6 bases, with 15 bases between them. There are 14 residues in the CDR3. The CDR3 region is CASSSAGGQQTQYF. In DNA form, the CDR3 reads TGTGCCAGCAGCTCTGCCGGGGGGCAACAGACCCAGTACTTC. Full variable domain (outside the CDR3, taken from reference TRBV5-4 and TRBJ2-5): ETGVTQSPTHLIKTRGQQVTLRCSSQSGHNTVSWYQQALGQGPQFIFQYYREEENGRGNFPPRFSGLQFPNYSSELNVNALELDDSALYLCASSSAGGQQTQYFGPGTRLLVL.

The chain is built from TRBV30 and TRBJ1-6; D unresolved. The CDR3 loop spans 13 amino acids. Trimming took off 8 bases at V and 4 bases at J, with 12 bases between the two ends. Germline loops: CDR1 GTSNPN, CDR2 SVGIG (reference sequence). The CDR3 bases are TGTGCCCAATACAGCGGTTATAATTCACCCCTCCACTTT. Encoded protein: CAQYSGYNSPLHF.